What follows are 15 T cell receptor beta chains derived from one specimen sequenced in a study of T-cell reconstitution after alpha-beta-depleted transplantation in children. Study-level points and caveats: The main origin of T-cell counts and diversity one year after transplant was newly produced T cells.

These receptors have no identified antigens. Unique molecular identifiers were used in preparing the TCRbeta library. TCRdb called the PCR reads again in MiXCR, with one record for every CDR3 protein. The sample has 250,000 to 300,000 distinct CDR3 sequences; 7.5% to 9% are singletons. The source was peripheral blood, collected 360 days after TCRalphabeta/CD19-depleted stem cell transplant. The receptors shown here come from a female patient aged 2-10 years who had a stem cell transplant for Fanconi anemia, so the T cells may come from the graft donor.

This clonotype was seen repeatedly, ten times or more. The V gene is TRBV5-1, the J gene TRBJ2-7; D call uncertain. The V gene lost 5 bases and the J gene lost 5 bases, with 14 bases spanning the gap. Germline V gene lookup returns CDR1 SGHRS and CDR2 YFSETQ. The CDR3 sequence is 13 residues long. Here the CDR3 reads CASRQAATHEQYF. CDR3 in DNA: TGCGCCAGCAGGCAGGCGGCTACTCACGAGCAGTACTTC.

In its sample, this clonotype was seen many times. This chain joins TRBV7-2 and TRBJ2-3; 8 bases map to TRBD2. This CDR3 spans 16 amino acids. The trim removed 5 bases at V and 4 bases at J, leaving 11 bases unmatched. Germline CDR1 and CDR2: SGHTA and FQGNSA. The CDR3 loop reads CASSQWTSKGPDTQYF. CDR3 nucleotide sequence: TGTGCCAGCAGCCAGTGGACTAGCAAAGGACCAGATACGCAGTATTTT. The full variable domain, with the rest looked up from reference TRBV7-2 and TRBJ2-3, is GAGVSQSPSNKVTEKGKDVELRCDPISGHTALYWYRQSLGQGLEFLIYFQGNSAPDKSGLPSDRFSAERTGGSVSTLTIQRTQQEDSAVYLCASSQWTSKGPDTQYFGPGTRLTVL.

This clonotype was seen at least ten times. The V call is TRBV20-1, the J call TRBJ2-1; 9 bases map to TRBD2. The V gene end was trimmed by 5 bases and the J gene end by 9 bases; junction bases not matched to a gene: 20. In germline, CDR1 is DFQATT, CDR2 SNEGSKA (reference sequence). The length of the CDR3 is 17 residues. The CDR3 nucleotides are TGCAGTGCTCCAGGGGCTAGCGGGGATATAGGTAGCGGTGAGCAGTTCTTC. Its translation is CSAPGASGDIGSGEQFF.

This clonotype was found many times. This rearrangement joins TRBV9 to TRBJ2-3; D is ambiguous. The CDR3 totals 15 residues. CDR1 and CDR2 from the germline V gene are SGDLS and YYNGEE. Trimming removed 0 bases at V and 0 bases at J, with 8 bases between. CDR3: CASSVVGWSTDTQYF. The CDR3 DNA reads TGTGCCAGCAGCGTAGTGGGTTGGAGCACAGATACGCAGTATTTT. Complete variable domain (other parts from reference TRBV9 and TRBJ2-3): DSGVTQTPKHLITATGQRVTLRCSPRSGDLSVYWYQQSLDQGLQFLIQYYNGEERAKGNILERFSAQQFPDLHSELNLSSLELGDSALYFCASSVVGWSTDTQYFGPGTRLTVL.

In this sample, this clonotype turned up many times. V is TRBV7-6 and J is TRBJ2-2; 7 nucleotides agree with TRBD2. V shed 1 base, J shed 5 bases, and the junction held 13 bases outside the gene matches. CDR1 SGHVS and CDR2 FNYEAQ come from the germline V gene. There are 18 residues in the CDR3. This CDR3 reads CASSLGPLRGVRTGELFF. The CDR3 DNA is TGTGCCAGCAGCTTAGGCCCCTTACGGGGGGTCAGGACCGGGGAGCTGTTTTTT.

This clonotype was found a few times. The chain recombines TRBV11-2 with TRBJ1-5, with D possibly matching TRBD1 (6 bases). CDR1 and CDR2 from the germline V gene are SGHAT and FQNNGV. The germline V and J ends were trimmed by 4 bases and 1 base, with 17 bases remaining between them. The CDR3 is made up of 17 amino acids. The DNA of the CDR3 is TGTGCCAGCAGCTCTAGACCTCGCGGGGGCAGCAATCAGCCCCAGCATTTT. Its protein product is CASSSRPRGGSNQPQHF.

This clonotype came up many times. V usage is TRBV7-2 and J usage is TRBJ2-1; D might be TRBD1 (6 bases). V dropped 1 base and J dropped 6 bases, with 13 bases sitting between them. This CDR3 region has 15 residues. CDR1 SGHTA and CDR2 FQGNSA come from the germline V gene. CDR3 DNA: TGTGCCAGCAGCTTAGGACAGGACCCCCCCAATGAGCAGTTCTTC. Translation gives CASSLGQDPPNEQFF.

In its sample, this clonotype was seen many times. The CDR3, as DNA: TGCGCCAGCAGCTTGGCCGGGGCAGAGCAGTACTTC. Its protein is CASSLAGAEQYF. V gene TRBV5-1 combines with J gene TRBJ2-7, with D perhaps TRBD1 or TRBD2 (5 bases each). This CDR3 comprises 12 residues. Germline V CDR1 and CDR2: SGHRS, YFSETQ. The V end was cut by 0 bases, the J end by 7 bases, with 8 bases between.

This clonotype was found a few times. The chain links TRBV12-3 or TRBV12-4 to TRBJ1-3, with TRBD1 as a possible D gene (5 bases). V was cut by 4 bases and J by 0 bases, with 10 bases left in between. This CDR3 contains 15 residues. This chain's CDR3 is CASSSGRSSGNTIYF. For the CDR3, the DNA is TGTGCCAGCAGTTCGGGACGGAGCTCTGGAAACACCATATATTTT.

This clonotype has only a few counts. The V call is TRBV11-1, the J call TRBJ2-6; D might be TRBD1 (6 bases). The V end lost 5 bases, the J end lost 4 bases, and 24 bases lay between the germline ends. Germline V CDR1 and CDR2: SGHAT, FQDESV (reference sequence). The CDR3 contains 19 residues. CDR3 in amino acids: CASSITYGTPNAGANVLTF. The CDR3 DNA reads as TGTGCCAGCAGCATAACGTACGGGACACCCAACGCAGGGGCCAACGTCCTGACTTTC.

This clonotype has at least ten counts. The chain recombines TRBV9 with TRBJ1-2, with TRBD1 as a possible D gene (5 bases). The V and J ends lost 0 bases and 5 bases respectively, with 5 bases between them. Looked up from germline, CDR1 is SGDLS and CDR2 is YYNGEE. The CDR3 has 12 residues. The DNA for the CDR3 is TGTGCCAGCAGCGTAGGGGGGTATGGCTACACCTTC. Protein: CASSVGGYGYTF.

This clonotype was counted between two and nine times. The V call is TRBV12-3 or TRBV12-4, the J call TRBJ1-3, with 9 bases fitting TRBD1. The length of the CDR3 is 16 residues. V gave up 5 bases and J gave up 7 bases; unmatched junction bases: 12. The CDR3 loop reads CASSPPGTGLRNTIYF. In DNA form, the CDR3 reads TGTGCCAGCAGTCCCCCCGGGACAGGGCTCCGGAACACCATATATTTT.

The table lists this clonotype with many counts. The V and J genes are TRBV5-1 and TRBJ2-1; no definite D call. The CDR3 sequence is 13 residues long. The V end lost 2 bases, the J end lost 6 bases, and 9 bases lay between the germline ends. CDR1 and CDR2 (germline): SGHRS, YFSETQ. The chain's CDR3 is CASSFTPGNEQFF. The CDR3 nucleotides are TGCGCCAGCAGCTTCACCCCCGGCAATGAGCAGTTCTTC.

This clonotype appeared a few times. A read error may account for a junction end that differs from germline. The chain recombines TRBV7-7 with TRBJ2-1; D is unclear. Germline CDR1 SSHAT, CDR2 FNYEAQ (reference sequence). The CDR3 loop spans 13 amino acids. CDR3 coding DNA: TGTGCTAGCAGCCCGGGCGCCCACAATGAGCAGTTCTTC. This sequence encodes CASSPGAHNEQFF.

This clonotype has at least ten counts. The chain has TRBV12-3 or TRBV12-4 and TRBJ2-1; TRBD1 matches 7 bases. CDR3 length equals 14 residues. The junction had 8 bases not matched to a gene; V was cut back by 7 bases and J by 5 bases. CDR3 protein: CASTPLTGNNEQFF. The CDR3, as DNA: TGTGCCAGCACCCCCCTGACAGGGAACAATGAGCAGTTCTTC.